This T cell receptor (beta chain) was captured by sequencing in a study of CD8+CD57+ T cells in acquired aplastic anemia. Sequencing was done on patients that had shown CD8+CD57+ cell expansion by flow cytometry. Both TCR beta VDJ combination and CDR3 sequence profiling were carried out. Genomic DNA was the template for this profiling. TCRdb redid the calling of the reads with MiXCR, one entry per CDR3 protein. The sample lists approximately 300,000 distinct CDR3 sequences; 56% were seen once. Sequencing was done on a sample of sorted CD4+, CD8+, or CD8+CD57+ T cells (not recorded which) from PBMCs. The receptor comes from a human donor with aplastic anemia.

CDR3 nucleotide sequence: TGTGCCAGCAGTACAGCAGGGAATTCACCCCTCCACTTT. Translation: CASSTAGNSPLHF. This rearrangement joins TRBV25-1 to TRBJ1-6; D is possibly TRBD1 (5 bases). CDR3 length equals 13 residues. CDR1 is MGHDK and CDR2 is SYGVNS in the germline V gene. The V gene lost 5 bases and the J gene lost 7 bases, with 9 bases spanning the gap.